The next 21 T cell receptor beta chains were all read from a single sample in a study of technical replicates of blood from a handful of donors. Assay: immunoSEQ multiplex PCR; the TCRdb copy retains only in-frame clones and omits some. This sample has 80,000 or so clones, with roughly 98% found just once. Sequenced: T cells isolated from PBMCs. The receptors stem from a human donor in good health.

The chain employs TRBV5-1 and TRBJ1-6, with 7 bases that match TRBD1. V dropped 5 bases and J dropped 7; count of bases not matched to a gene: 6. The CDR3 loop spans 14 amino acids. The germline CDR1 and CDR2 sequences are SGHRS and YFSETQ. In DNA, the CDR3 is TGCGCCAGCAGACCCGGGACAGAAAATTCACCCCTCCACTTT. It specifies CASRPGTENSPLHF. Variable domain in full (rest from reference TRBV5-1 and TRBJ1-6): KAGVTQTPRYLIKTRGQQVTLSCSPISGHRSVSWYQQTPGQGLQFLFEYFSETQRNKGNFPGRFSGRQFSNSRSEMNVSTLELGDSALYLCASRPGTENSPLHFGNGTRLTVT.

This rearrangement joins TRBV5-1 to TRBJ1-2; the D gene is possibly TRBD1 (6 bases). The ends were cut back, 3 bases at V and 3 bases at J, with 18 bases in the middle. The germline CDR1 and CDR2 sequences are SGHRS and YFSETQ. The CDR3 is 16 residues long. The CDR3 region is CASSSGTLSTDYGYTF. For the CDR3, the DNA is TGCGCCAGCAGCTCCGGGACACTGAGCACCGACTATGGCTACACCTTC. Supplemented by reference TRBV5-1 and TRBJ1-2, the full variable domain reads KAGVTQTPRYLIKTRGQQVTLSCSPISGHRSVSWYQQTPGQGLQFLFEYFSETQRNKGNFPGRFSGRQFSNSRSEMNVSTLELGDSALYLCASSSGTLSTDYGYTFGSGTRLTVV.

Concerning this clone itself: A junction boundary mismatches the germline segment, possibly from a read error. The CDR3 protein is CASSHPITGQGASF. In nucleotides, the CDR3 is TGCGCCAGCAGTCACCCAATCACGGGACAGGGAGCCTCATTC. This chain links TRBV23-1 with TRBJ2-4; 9 positions match TRBD1. TRBV23-1 is annotated as an ORF whose role is uncertain. There are 14 residues in the CDR3.

The chain links TRBV5-1 to TRBJ2-3; D possibly corresponds to TRBD2 (6 bases). The CDR3 is 14 residues long. The ends were cut back, 0 bases at V and 5 bases at J, with 10 bases in the middle. Germline lookup yields CDR1 SGHRS and CDR2 YFSETQ. Written as DNA, the CDR3 is TGCGCCAGCAGCTTGGGGCAGGGAGGAGATACGCAGTATTTT. This translates into CASSLGQGGDTQYF.

This CDR3 reads CAFRNRTGNSGNTIYF. In DNA form, the CDR3 reads TGTGCCTTTCGCAACCGGACGGGGAACTCTGGAAACACCATATATTTT. This chain joins TRBV30 and TRBJ1-3; D remains ambiguous. The germline V gene has CDR1 GTSNPN and CDR2 SVGIG (reference sequence). The CDR3 length is 16 residues. V was pared by 7 bases and J by 0 bases, with 19 bases between.

This rearrangement joins TRBV11-2 to TRBJ2-3; TRBD1 might be the D (5 bases). The germline V gene encodes CDR1 SGHAT and CDR2 FQNNGV. The CDR3 runs to 14 residues. V lost 0 bases and J 6 bases, leaving 10 bases between the germline ends. The DNA of the CDR3 is TGTGCCAGCAGCTTAGATCCGGCAGGGGATACGCAGTATTTT. Protein product: CASSLDPAGDTQYF. The full variable domain, its missing parts supplied by reference TRBV11-2 and TRBJ2-3, is EAGVAQSPRYKIIEKRQSVAFWCNPISGHATLYWYQQILGQGPKLLIQFQNNGVVDDSQLPKDRFSAERLKGVDSTLKIQPAKLEDSAVYLCASSLDPAGDTQYFGPGTRLTVL.

The chain joins TRBV7-9 to TRBJ1-1, with D unclear. This CDR3 comprises 19 residues. V gave up 1 base and J gave up 1 base, with 22 bases separating them. Germline V gene sequence: CDR1 SEHNR, CDR2 FQNEAQ (reference sequence). The CDR3 reads CASSLGPQLHIWRNTEAFF. The DNA of the CDR3 is TGTGCCAGCAGCTTAGGTCCACAACTGCACATTTGGAGGAACACTGAAGCTTTCTTT.

The chain is built from TRBV27 and TRBJ1-1, with D unresolved. The CDR3 consists of 13 residues. V was trimmed by 3 bases and J by 1 base, leaving 6 bases between them. Germline V gene sequence: CDR1 MNHEY, CDR2 SMNVEV (reference sequence). CDR3 coding DNA: TGTGCCAGCAGTTTGACTCAGAACACTGAAGCTTTCTTT. Translation: CASSLTQNTEAFF.

The V gene is TRBV19, the J gene TRBJ2-1; D may be TRBD1 (5 bases). V was pared by 3 bases and J by 14 bases, with 17 bases between. The CDR3 has 13 residues. Germline V gives CDR1 LNHDA, CDR2 SQIVND (reference sequence). The CDR3 sequence is CASSILPQGVKFF. CDR3 DNA: TGTGCCAGTAGTATTCTACCCCAGGGTGTTAAGTTCTTC.

V and J are TRBV25-1 and TRBJ1-6, with D possibly being TRBD1 (5 bases). The CDR3 has 17 residues. Trimming pared 4 bases from V and 4 bases from J, leaving 17 bases between. CDR1 and CDR2 (germline): MGHDK, SYGVNS. The CDR3 spells CASSGEPGDRYNSPLHF. In nucleotides, the CDR3 is TGTGCCAGCAGTGGAGAACCGGGGGATCGGTATAATTCACCCCTCCACTTT.

The chain links TRBV28 to TRBJ1-2, with D perhaps TRBD1 (5 bases). Germline V gene lookup returns CDR1 MDHEN and CDR2 SYDVKM. Between the trimmed V and J ends, which lost 5 bases and 3 bases, there was a span of 13 bases. The CDR3 runs to 14 residues. This CDR3 reads CASSTTGGYYGYTF. CDR3 DNA sequence: TGTGCCAGCAGTACCACGGGGGGGTACTATGGCTACACCTTC.

The V and J genes are TRBV19 and TRBJ2-7; 10 bases fit TRBD1. The CDR3 totals 14 residues. The V segment lost 3 bases and the J segment 5 bases; nucleotides outside the gene matches: 4. The germline V gene has CDR1 LNHDA and CDR2 SQIVND (reference sequence). This chain's CDR3 is CASSISGTGDEQYF. In DNA form, the CDR3 reads TGTGCCAGTAGTATTAGCGGGACAGGGGACGAGCAGTACTTC.

J is TRBJ2-7 and V is TRBV27; possibly TRBD2 for D (6 bases). Germline CDR1 is MNHEY and CDR2 is SMNVEV (reference sequence). Trimming shortened V by 3 bases and J by 2 bases, and 11 bases separated the two germline ends. The CDR3 covers 14 residues. CDR3 sequence (DNA): TGTGCCAGCAGTTTGGCGGGGACCGCCTACGAGCAGTACTTC. Its translation is CASSLAGTAYEQYF.

The chain links TRBV11-2 to TRBJ1-1, with D unclear. CDR3 length equals 12 residues. V gave up 1 base and J gave up 8 bases, with 8 bases separating them. Germline V gene sequence: CDR1 SGHAT, CDR2 FQNNGV. In DNA form, the CDR3 reads TGTGCCAGCAGCTTAGCTGGCGGAGAAGCTTTCTTT. This translates into CASSLAGGEAFF. The entire variable domain, with the rest obtained from reference TRBV11-2 and TRBJ1-1, is as follows: EAGVAQSPRYKIIEKRQSVAFWCNPISGHATLYWYQQILGQGPKLLIQFQNNGVVDDSQLPKDRFSAERLKGVDSTLKIQPAKLEDSAVYLCASSLAGGEAFFGQGTRLTVV.

J is TRBJ2-2 and V is TRBV4-2; 11 nucleotides match TRBD2. The CDR3 totals 15 residues. Germline V CDR1 and CDR2: LGHNA, YNFKEQ. Trimming cost V 1 base and J 7 bases; bases outside gene matches: 2. CDR3 DNA: TGTGCCAGCAGCCAAGGACTAGCGGGAAACGGGGAGCTGTTTTTT. As protein: CASSQGLAGNGELFF.

The rearrangement links TRBV9 to TRBJ1-2, with 8 bases matching TRBD1. V shed 2 bases, J shed 8 bases, and the junction held 11 bases outside the gene matches. The V gene's germline CDR1 is SGDLS and CDR2 YYNGEE. This CDR3 has 15 residues. Written as DNA, the CDR3 is TGTGCCAGCAGCGTTGACGGGACAGGCGCTATAGGCTACACCTTC. Its translation is CASSVDGTGAIGYTF.

The V and J genes are TRBV29-1 and TRBJ2-1; the match to TRBD2 covers 8 bases. The V segment lost 4 bases and the J segment 10 bases; nucleotides outside the gene matches: 12. The CDR3 is 14 amino acids. From germline, CDR1 is SQVTM and CDR2 ANQGSEA. CDR3 sequence: CSVVIGREGREQFF. CDR3 nucleotide sequence: TGCAGCGTTGTTATCGGGAGGGAGGGACGGGAGCAGTTCTTC.

The chain uses TRBV11-2 and TRBJ2-5, with 7 nucleotides matching TRBD1. Germline-derived CDR1 and CDR2 are SGHAT and FQNNGV. This CDR3 spans 15 amino acids. V lost 2 bases to trimming and J lost 5 bases; unmatched junction nucleotides: 8. The CDR3 is CASSLPTGSEETQYF. CDR3 sequence (DNA): TGTGCCAGCAGCTTACCGACAGGGTCGGAGGAGACCCAGTACTTC. Filled out from reference TRBV11-2 and TRBJ2-5, the complete variable domain reads EAGVAQSPRYKIIEKRQSVAFWCNPISGHATLYWYQQILGQGPKLLIQFQNNGVVDDSQLPKDRFSAERLKGVDSTLKIQPAKLEDSAVYLCASSLPTGSEETQYFGPGTRLLVL.

This sequence joins TRBV2 and TRBJ1-4, with D possibly being TRBD1 (5 bases). CDR3 length: 15 residues. In germline, CDR1 is SNHLY, CDR2 FYNNEI. V was pared by 1 base and J by 2 bases, with 8 bases between. DNA for the CDR3: TGTGCCAGCAGTGAAGGACAGACTACTAATGAAAAACTGTTTTTT. Translated, it gives CASSEGQTTNEKLFF.

This sequence joins TRBV28 and TRBJ2-3; a possible D gene is TRBD1 (5 bases). Trimming stripped 4 bases from V and 2 bases from J, with 10 bases between. The CDR3 consists of 14 residues. Per germline, CDR1 MDHEN and CDR2 SYDVKM. The CDR3, as DNA: TGTGCCAGCAGTTCACAGGCAGTCACAGATACGCAGTATTTT. Translation gives CASSSQAVTDTQYF.

The gene calls are TRBV7-9 and TRBJ1-1, with 8 positions matching TRBD1. CDR1 is SEHNR and CDR2 is FQNEAQ in the germline V gene (reference sequence). After removal of 5 bases from V and 4 bases from J, the junction contained 3 bases not matched to a gene. The CDR3 consists of 13 residues. The CDR3 region has the DNA TGTGCCAGCAGCATACAGGGGGGCACTGAAGCTTTCTTT. Translating it yields CASSIQGGTEAFF.